This TCR beta chain emerged from a study of blood T cell repertoires in COVID-19. Whole-study context: Samples representing acute and convalescent COVID-19 were sourced from the United States, Italy and Spain. PBMCs, B-cell-depleted T cells, or T cells provided the cDNA or gDNA that made up the material.

With 4 bases removed from V and 2 bases from J, the gap between germline ends came to 10 bases. There are 14 residues in the CDR3. Germline V gene lookup returns CDR1 SNHLY and CDR2 FYNNEI. In the original workflow: Reference gene primer amplification yielded estimated nucleated cell counts. Only in-frame clones appear in the TCRdb table, and some are missing; sequencing was by immunoSEQ multiplex PCR. Clonal size and the V and J genes are those of that table, whereas D and trimming came from the DNA. The sample shows more than 95,000 clones, roughly 89% of them seen only once. The gene calls are TRBV2 and TRBJ2-3; no clear D gene. The sequence was collected from a human donor in a cohort sampled during active COVID-19. The sample consisted of peripheral blood. The CDR3 nucleotides are TGTGCCAGCAGTGTTCAGAAACACACAGATACGCAGTATTTT. Its translation is CASSVQKHTDTQYF. Looking up the rest from reference TRBV2 and TRBJ2-3 gives the full variable domain: EPEVTQTPSHQVTQMGQEVILRCVPISNHLYFYWYRQILGQKVEFLVSFYNNEISEKSEIFDDQFSVERPDGSNFTLKIRSTKLEDSAMYFCASSVQKHTDTQYFGPGTRLTVL.